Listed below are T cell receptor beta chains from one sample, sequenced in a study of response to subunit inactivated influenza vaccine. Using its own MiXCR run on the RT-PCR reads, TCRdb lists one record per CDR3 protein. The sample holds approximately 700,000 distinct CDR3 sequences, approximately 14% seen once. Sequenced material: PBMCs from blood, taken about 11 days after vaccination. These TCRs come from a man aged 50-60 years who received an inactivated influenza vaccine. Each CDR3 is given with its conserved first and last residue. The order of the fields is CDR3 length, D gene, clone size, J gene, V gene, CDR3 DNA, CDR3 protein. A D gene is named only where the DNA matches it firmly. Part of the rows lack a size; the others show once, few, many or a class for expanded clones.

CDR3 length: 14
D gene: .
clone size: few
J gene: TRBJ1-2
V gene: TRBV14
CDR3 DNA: TGTGCCAGCAGCCAAGATTATCGCAGGAGGGGCTACACCTTC
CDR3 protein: CASSQDYRRRGYTF

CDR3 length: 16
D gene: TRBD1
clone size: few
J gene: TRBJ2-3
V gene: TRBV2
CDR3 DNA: TGTGCCAGCAGCCTCCGACAGGGAACGAGTGGAGATACGCAGTATTTT
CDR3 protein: CASSLRQGTSGDTQYF

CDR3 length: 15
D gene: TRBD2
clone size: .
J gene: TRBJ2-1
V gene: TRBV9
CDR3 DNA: TGTGCCAGCAGCGCAGCGGGAGGGACCTACAATGAGCAGTTCTTC
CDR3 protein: CASSAAGGTYNEQFF

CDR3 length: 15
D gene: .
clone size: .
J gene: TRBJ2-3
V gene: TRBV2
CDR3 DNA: TGTGCCAGCAGTGGTGATGGGACCCGGGCAGATACGCAGTATTTT
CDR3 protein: CASSGDGTRADTQYF

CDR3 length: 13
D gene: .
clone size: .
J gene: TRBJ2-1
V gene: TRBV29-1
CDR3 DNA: TGCAGCGTCGCTGGACAGGGAGGGGTTGAGCAGTTCTTC
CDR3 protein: CSVAGQGGVEQFF

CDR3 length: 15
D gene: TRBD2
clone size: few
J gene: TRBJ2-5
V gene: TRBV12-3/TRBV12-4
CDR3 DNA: TGTGCCAGCAGTCACTGGGAGGGAGTGCGGGAGACCCAGTACTTC
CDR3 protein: CASSHWEGVRETQYF

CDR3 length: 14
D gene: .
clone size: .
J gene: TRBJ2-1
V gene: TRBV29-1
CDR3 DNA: TGCAGCGTTGACGGGCTAGACATTTACAATGAGCAGTTCTTC
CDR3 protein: CSVDGLDIYNEQFF

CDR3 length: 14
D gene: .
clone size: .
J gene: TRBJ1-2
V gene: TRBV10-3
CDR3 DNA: TGTGCCATCAGACTCCAGGGGCGAAACTATGGCTACACCTTC
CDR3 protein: CAIRLQGRNYGYTF

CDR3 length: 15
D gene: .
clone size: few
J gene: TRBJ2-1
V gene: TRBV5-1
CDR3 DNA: TGCGCCAGCAGCTGGGGGTCCCAGGCGCACGATGAGCAGTTCTTC
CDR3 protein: CASSWGSQAHDEQFF

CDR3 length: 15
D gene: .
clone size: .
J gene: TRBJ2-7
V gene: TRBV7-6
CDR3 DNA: TGTGCCAGCAGCCGCGTAGCGGACAGCTCCTACGAGCAGTACTTC
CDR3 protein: CASSRVADSSYEQYF

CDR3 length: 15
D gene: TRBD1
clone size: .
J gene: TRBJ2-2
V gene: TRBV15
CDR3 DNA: TGTGCCACCAGCACCGGACAGGGGGACACCGGGGAGCTGTTTTTT
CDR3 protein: CATSTGQGDTGELFF

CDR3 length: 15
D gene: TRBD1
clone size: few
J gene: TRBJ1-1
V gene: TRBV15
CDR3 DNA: TGTGCCACCAGCGCAAGGGACAGGGGAGACACTGAAGCTTTCTTT
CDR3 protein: CATSARDRGDTEAFF

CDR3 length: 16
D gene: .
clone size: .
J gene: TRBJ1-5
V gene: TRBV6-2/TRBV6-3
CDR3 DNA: TGTGCCAGCAGTTATGGACATTCTTATAGCAATCAGCCCCAGCATTTT
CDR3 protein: CASSYGHSYSNQPQHF

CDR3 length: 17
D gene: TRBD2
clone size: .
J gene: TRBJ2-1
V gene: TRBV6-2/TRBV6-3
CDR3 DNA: TGTGCCAGCAGTTCCGTCTTGAGTAGCGGGAGAGGCGGTGAGCAGTTCTTC
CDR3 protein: CASSSVLSSGRGGEQFF

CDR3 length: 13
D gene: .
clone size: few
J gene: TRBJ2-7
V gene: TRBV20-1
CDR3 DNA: TGCAGTGCTAGAGGGGACTCTTCCTACGAGCAGTACTTC
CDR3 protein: CSARGDSSYEQYF

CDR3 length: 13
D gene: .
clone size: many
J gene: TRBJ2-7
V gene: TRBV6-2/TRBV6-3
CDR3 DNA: TGTGCCAGCAGTTACAGGGGAACCTACGAGCAGTACTTC
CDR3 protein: CASSYRGTYEQYF